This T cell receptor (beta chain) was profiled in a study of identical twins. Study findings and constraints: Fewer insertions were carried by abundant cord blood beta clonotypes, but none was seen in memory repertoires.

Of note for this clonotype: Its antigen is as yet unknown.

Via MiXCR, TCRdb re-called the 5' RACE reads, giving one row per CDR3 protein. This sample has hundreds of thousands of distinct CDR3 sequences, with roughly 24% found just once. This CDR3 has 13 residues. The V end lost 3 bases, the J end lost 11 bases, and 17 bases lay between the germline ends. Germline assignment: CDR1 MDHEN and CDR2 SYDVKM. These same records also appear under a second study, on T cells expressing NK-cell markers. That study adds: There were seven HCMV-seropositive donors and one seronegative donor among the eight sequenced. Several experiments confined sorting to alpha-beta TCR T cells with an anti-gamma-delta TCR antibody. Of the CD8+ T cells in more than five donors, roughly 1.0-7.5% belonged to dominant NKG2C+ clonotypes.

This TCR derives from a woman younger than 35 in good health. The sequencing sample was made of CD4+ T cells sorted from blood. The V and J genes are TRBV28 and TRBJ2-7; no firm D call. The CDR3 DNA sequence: TGTGCCAGCAGTTTCGCATCGGGCGGCCGGAAGTACTTC. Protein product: CASSFASGGRKYF.